The sequence of this T cell receptor beta chain was determined in a study of CD8+CD57+ T cells in acquired aplastic anemia. Study-wide context: Isolated CD4+ and CD8+ cells, once sorted, yielded DNA averaging around 3 ug.

Whole-study results and caveats: CD8+ Simpson's diversity showed no significant patient-control difference.

Before being chosen for sequencing, patients had shown CD8+CD57+ cell expansion by flow cytometry. Blood was sampled before the patients had received any therapy. CDR3 length equals 13 residues. Trimming shortened V by 7 bases and J by 6 bases, and 15 bases separated the two germline ends. CDR1 LGHNT and CDR2 FRNRAP come from the germline V gene. With respect to this clonotype: Its antigen is currently unknown.

It was genomic DNA that served as the template for profiling TCR beta VDJ and CDR3. Each CDR3 protein gets one entry after TCRdb re-called the reads with MiXCR. The sample lists 200,000 to 300,000 distinct CDR3 sequences; 45% to 50% were seen once. This chain uses TRBV12-5 with TRBJ1-1; maybe TRBD1 (6 bases). This receptor was obtained from a human donor with aplastic anemia. Sequences were obtained from sorted CD4+, CD8+, or CD8+CD57+ T cells (not recorded which) from PBMCs. The CDR3 here is CASAQVQGAEAFF. In nucleotides, the CDR3 is TGTGCTAGTGCCCAAGTACAGGGAGCTGAAGCTTTCTTT.